The 24 T cell receptor beta chains presented below share a single source sample, sequenced in a study of radiation and T cells in renal cell carcinoma. Clones were read by immunoSEQ multiplex PCR, and TCRdb kept only the in-frame ones, dropping some. The sample carries roughly 120,000 clones, roughly 80% recorded once. The time point is: baseline pretreatment blood. The treatment denotes: 15 Gy SBRT to primary tumor, nephrectomy 4 weeks later. Sample: blood, taken from a patient whose treatment included radiotherapy and nephrectomy. The receptors were gathered from a woman aged 55-75 years with renal cell carcinoma.

The chain couples TRBV6-6 to TRBJ2-1, with TRBD1 as a possible D gene (6 bases). Germline V gene data show CDR1 as MNHNY and CDR2 as SVGAGI (reference sequence). The CDR3 extends over 11 amino acids. The V gene lost 5 bases and the J gene lost 7 bases, with 6 bases spanning the gap. CDR3 nucleotides: TGTGCCAGCAGTAGGGGGAATGAGCAGTTCTTC. Translating gives CASSRGNEQFF.

This chain links TRBV5-1 with TRBJ2-5; TRBD1 might be the D (6 bases). Germline V gene sequence: CDR1 SGHRS, CDR2 YFSETQ. The CDR3 covers 14 residues. Trimming removed 2 bases from V and 5 bases from J, with 13 bases in between. The CDR3 region has the DNA TGCGCCAGCAGCTTCCAGGGGACGGGGGAGACCCAGTACTTC. Translating it yields CASSFQGTGETQYF.

The rearrangement joins TRBV7-2 to TRBJ1-3; D remains unclear. Germline V gene lookup returns CDR1 SGHTA and CDR2 FQGNSA. V dropped 5 bases and J dropped 4 bases, with 15 bases sitting between them. The CDR3 consists of 15 residues. CDR3 DNA: TGTGCCAGCAGCCAGTACCTCGGAAGCGGAAACACCATATATTTT. Its protein is CASSQYLGSGNTIYF.

The rearrangement joins TRBV6-5 to TRBJ2-7; either TRBD1 or TRBD2 may fit D (6 bases each). The germline CDR1 and CDR2 sequences are MNHEY and SVGAGI. The CDR3 is 14 residues long. Trimming took off 6 bases at V and 4 bases at J, with 16 bases between the two ends. The CDR3 reads CASRRLIGGYEQYF. The CDR3 DNA sequence: TGTGCCAGCAGACGGCTGATAGGGGGGTACGAGCAGTACTTC.

This rearrangement joins TRBV7-2 to TRBJ1-1; the D is unclear. The CDR3 runs 15 residues. Trimming removed 4 bases at V and 6 bases at J, with 18 bases between. Germline CDR1 is SGHTA and CDR2 is FQGNSA. The DNA for the CDR3 is TGTGCCAGCAGCTCCTGGGCCAGCCTTGAGGCTGAAGCTTTCTTT. This gives the protein CASSSWASLEAEAFF.

DNA of the CDR3: TGTGCCAGCAGTTCTTTAGGACCCCGGGACTATGGCTACACCTTC. This sequence encodes CASSSLGPRDYGYTF. The rearrangement joins TRBV28 to TRBJ1-2; D gene uncertain. There are 15 residues in the CDR3. V lost 4 bases and J 3 bases, leaving 15 bases between the germline ends. The V gene's germline CDR1 is MDHEN and CDR2 SYDVKM.

This rearrangement joins TRBV5-1 to TRBJ2-4; 9 nucleotides line up with TRBD1. Trimming at V came to 2 bases and at J to 6 bases, leaving 12 bases not matched to a gene. CDR1 is SGHRS and CDR2 is YFSETQ in the germline V gene. This CDR3 spans 17 amino acids. Here the CDR3 reads CASSLGPRGQGGNIQYF. The CDR3 region has the DNA TGCGCCAGCAGCTTAGGGCCGCGGGGACAGGGCGGAAACATTCAGTACTTC.

This sequence joins TRBV2 and TRBJ2-3, with 7 positions matching TRBD2. The CDR3 sequence is 16 residues long. Per the germline V gene, CDR1 is SNHLY and CDR2 is FYNNEI. The V gene end was trimmed by 4 bases and the J gene end by 4 bases; junction bases not matched to a gene: 11. Here the CDR3 DNA reads TGTGCCAGCAGTGCTTTGGGCGGGAGATCACCAGATACGCAGTATTTT. Its protein is CASSALGGRSPDTQYF.

CDR3 sequence (DNA): TGTGCCAGCTCCCCGGGGACTGGGGCCAACGTCCTGACTTTC. This sequence encodes CASSPGTGANVLTF. J is TRBJ2-6 and V is TRBV27, with D possibly TRBD2 on 5 matching bases. Trimming pared 8 bases from V and 2 bases from J, leaving 10 bases between. The CDR3 extends over 14 amino acids. CDR1 is MNHEY and CDR2 is SMNVEV in the germline V gene (reference sequence).

J is TRBJ1-5 and V is TRBV6-5; D may be TRBD1 (6 bases). Germline V CDR1 and CDR2: MNHEY, SVGAGI. V gave up 0 bases and J gave up 3 bases, with 12 bases separating them. This CDR3 is 16 amino acids long. Here the CDR3 DNA reads TGTGCCAGCAGTTACTCGGGCAGGGGAGACAATCAGCCCCAGCATTTT. As protein: CASSYSGRGDNQPQHF.

This chain links TRBV5-1 with TRBJ2-5, with TRBD1 matching 9 bases. The CDR3 is made up of 17 amino acids. Germline CDR1 SGHRS, CDR2 YFSETQ. After removal of 4 bases from V and 0 bases from J, the junction contained 10 bases not matched to a gene. The DNA of the CDR3 is TGCGCCAGCAGCAAGGACAGACAGGGGGTCCACCAAGAGACCCAGTACTTC. It codes for CASSKDRQGVHQETQYF.

This clone was detected once. The junction does not match germline at one end; this may be a read error. The CDR3 protein is CASSQTTDAFF. In DNA, the CDR3 is TGTGCCAGCAGTCAAACGACTGACGCTTTCTTT. The chain is built from TRBV6-6 and TRBJ1-1; D not resolved. This CDR3 region has 11 residues. Per the germline V gene, CDR1 is MNHNY and CDR2 is SVGAGI (reference sequence).

The J gene is TRBJ2-1, the V gene TRBV6-5, with 8 bases that match TRBD2. The junction had 4 bases not matched to a gene; V was cut back by 6 bases and J by 0 bases. Germline V gene lookup returns CDR1 MNHEY and CDR2 SVGAGI. CDR3 length: 15 amino acids. The CDR3 protein is CASRTGGSSYNEQFF. The CDR3 bases are TGTGCCAGCAGGACGGGGGGGAGCTCCTACAATGAGCAGTTCTTC.

The V call is TRBV14, the J call TRBJ2-3; D is undetermined. This CDR3 is built from 16 residues. Deletions cut 1 base from V and 2 bases from J, with 13 bases between. Per the germline V gene, CDR1 is SGHDN and CDR2 is FVKESK. CDR3 bases: TGTGCCAGCAGCCAAGTGAGCGCCCCCTTCACAGATACGCAGTATTTT. Protein product: CASSQVSAPFTDTQYF.

J is TRBJ1-1 and V is TRBV6-6; D is ambiguous. Germline values: CDR1 MNHNY, CDR2 SVGAGI (reference sequence). The CDR3 contains 13 residues. The ends were cut back, 7 bases at V and 12 bases at J, with 21 bases in the middle. CDR3 DNA: TGTGCCAGCACACCGGACGGCGAATTGCAAACTTTCTTT. This codes for CASTPDGELQTFF.

This CDR3 reads CASNPGLAYTGELFF. The CDR3 DNA sequence: TGTGCCAGCAACCCGGGACTGGCCTACACCGGGGAGCTGTTTTTT. The chain employs TRBV2 and TRBJ2-2; a weak D match, TRBD2 (6 bases). The CDR3 is made up of 15 amino acids. CDR1 is SNHLY and CDR2 is FYNNEI in the germline V gene. Between the trimmed V and J ends, which lost 7 bases and 3 bases, there was a span of 15 bases.

The chain links TRBV27 to TRBJ1-6; unclear D gene. V lost 6 bases, J lost 6 bases, and 15 bases lay in between. This CDR3 has 15 amino acids. The germline CDR1 and CDR2 sequences are MNHEY and SMNVEV (reference sequence). DNA of the CDR3: TGTGCCAGCAGATTAGGGCTTCCAGTTAATTCACCCCTCCACTTT. Amino acids: CASRLGLPVNSPLHF.

The chain recombines TRBV30 with TRBJ2-3, with 13 nucleotides matching TRBD2. The CDR3 spans 15 residues. Germline V gene data show CDR1 as GTSNPN and CDR2 as SVGIG (reference sequence). V lost 6 bases and J lost 1; bases outside the gene matches: 4. The CDR3 sequence: CACKLAGGGTDTQYF. In DNA form, the CDR3 reads TGTGCCTGTAAACTAGCGGGAGGGGGCACAGATACGCAGTATTTT.

The chain couples TRBV28 to TRBJ2-1, with D hard to call. CDR3 length: 13 residues. Trimming took off 5 bases at V and 9 bases at J, with 14 bases between the two ends. CDR1 and CDR2 (germline): MDHEN, SYDVKM. The CDR3 DNA follows: TGTGCCAGCAGTCCCTTAAGGACGGGTGAGCAGTTCTTC. Residues: CASSPLRTGEQFF.

V and J are TRBV5-1 and TRBJ2-7; 9 bases are shared with TRBD1. V shed 1 base, J shed 5 bases, and the junction held 4 bases outside the gene matches. Germline values: CDR1 SGHRS, CDR2 YFSETQ. The CDR3 is 14 amino acids. DNA for the CDR3: TGCGCCAGCAGCTTGACAGGGGGCGGCCACGAGCAGTACTTC. Its translation: CASSLTGGGHEQYF.

The rearrangement links TRBV21-1 to TRBJ1-1; no check of the table's D call, TRBD1, against the DNA was made. TRBV21-1 counts as a pseudogene. The CDR3 is made up of 13 amino acids. CDR3 sequence reads: CARGQGGTTEAFF. For the CDR3, the DNA is TGTGCCAGGGGACAGGGAGGGACCACTGAAGCTTTCTTT.

The genes are TRBV6-5 and TRBJ1-4; no clear D gene. CDR3 size: 14 residues. Germline assignment: CDR1 MNHEY and CDR2 SVGAGI. V gave up 2 bases and J gave up 8 bases, with 12 bases separating them. CDR3 sequence (DNA): TGTGCCAGCAGTTACGCGGCCCAAGGGGAAAAACTGTTTTTT. The encoded protein is CASSYAAQGEKLFF.

The chain couples TRBV6-6 to TRBJ1-2; D uncertain. The germline CDR1 and CDR2 sequences are MNHNY and SVGAGI (reference sequence). The CDR3 spans 15 residues. V gave up 0 bases and J gave up 3 bases, with 11 bases separating them. The chain's CDR3 is CASSYSISPYYGYTF. In DNA, the CDR3 is TGTGCCAGCAGTTACTCGATATCACCATACTATGGCTACACCTTC.

V and J are TRBV10-3 and TRBJ1-2, with D unclear. The V gene lost 2 bases and the J gene lost 5 bases, with 9 bases spanning the gap. The CDR3 contains 13 residues. CDR1 and CDR2 (germline): ENHRY, SYGVKD. The CDR3 bases are TGTGCCATCAGTGAGGAGACAAAATATGGCTACACCTTC. Its translation is CAISEETKYGYTF.